This T cell receptor beta chain was found in a study of regulatory T cells in long-lasting Graves disease. Regarding the study as a whole: Limited samples may have lowered accuracy. Lower TCR diversity was seen in persistent Graves' patients than in newly diagnosed ones.

The time point is: persistent/refractory GD, antithyroid drugs over 5 years with positive TRAb. From RNA extracted from PBMCs, the TCR library was made. The patients included were those that came from an endocrinology department in Xi'an, China. EDTA tubes received 7.5 to 9 milliliters of collected peripheral blood. The V end was cut by 8 bases, the J end by 0 bases, with 11 bases between. The CDR3 sequence is 14 residues long. Germline CDR1 reads SNHLY; CDR2 reads FYNNEI. The table lists this clonotype with many counts. What it recognizes is unknown. CDR3 regions were amplified by Arm-PCR using iRepertoire HTBI primers to build TCR beta libraries. From the multiplex PCR reads, TCRdb called clonotypes with MiXCR, one entry per CDR3 protein. The sample includes 420,000 or so distinct CDR3 sequences, about a quarter of them seen just once.

The origin of this receptor is a female donor with Graves disease. The genes are TRBV2 and TRBJ1-5; weak D call: TRBD1 (5 bases). The sequenced sample was peripheral blood mononuclear cells (PBMCs), obtained when the disease was refractory, from a patient treated with antithyroid drugs. The CDR3 nucleotides read TGTGCCAGCGGGGGAGTATATAGCAATCAGCCCCAGCATTTT. Its translation: CASGGVYSNQPQHF.